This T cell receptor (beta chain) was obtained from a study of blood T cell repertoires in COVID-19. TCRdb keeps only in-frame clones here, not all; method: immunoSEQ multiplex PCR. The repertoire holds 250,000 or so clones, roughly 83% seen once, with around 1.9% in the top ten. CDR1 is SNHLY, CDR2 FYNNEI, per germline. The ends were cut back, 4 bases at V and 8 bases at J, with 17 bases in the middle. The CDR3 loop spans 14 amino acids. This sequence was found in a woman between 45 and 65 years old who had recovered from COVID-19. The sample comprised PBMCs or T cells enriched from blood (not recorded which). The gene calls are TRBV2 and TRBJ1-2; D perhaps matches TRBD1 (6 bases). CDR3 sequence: CASSAVSYREGYTF. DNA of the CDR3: TGTGCCAGCAGTGCAGTTAGTTACAGGGAAGGCTACACCTTC.